These T cell receptor beta chains were read from a single sample in a study of graft-versus-host responses after intestinal transplantation. The antigens for these receptors are not known. Clones were sequenced by immunoSEQ multiplex PCR, and TCRdb holds only the in-frame ones, with some missing. The data contain about 51,000 clones, more than 80% of them singletons. The sequencing here drew on unstimulated CD4+ T cells sorted from spleen or lymph node cells, taken before transplant. The receptors were sampled from a human donor who was the organ donor for an intestinal transplant. CDR3s include the opening cysteine and the closing phenylalanine or tryptophan. D genes are given only for firm matches. Not every row has a clone size; where given, it reads once, few, many or a size class.

v_call	j_call	d_call	clone_size	cdr3_nt	cdr3_aa
TRBV20-1	TRBJ2-1	.	.	TGCAGTGCAACCGGAGCTGAGCAGTTCTTC	CSATGAEQFF
TRBV18	TRBJ2-1	TRBD2	.	TGTGCCAGCTCGCCGGGACTAAACAATGAGCAGTTCTTC	CASSPGLNNEQFF
TRBV7-9	TRBJ2-7	.	.	TGTGCCAGCAGCTTACCCGACACCTCCTACGAGCAGTACTTC	CASSLPDTSYEQYF
TRBV28	TRBJ1-5	TRBD1	.	TGTGCCAGCAGTACACTCTTCAGGGGGAGCAATCAGCCCCAGCATTTT	CASSTLFRGSNQPQHF
TRBV7-3	TRBJ1-1	TRBD1	.	TGTGCCAGCAGCTTAAGGGGGACAGGGGCTGAAGCTTTCTTT	CASSLRGTGAEAFF
TRBV6-5	TRBJ2-7	TRBD1	.	TGTGCCAGCAAAAGGCCAGGGGGTTACGAGCAGTACTTC	CASKRPGGYEQYF
TRBV7-2	TRBJ2-2	TRBD2	once	TGTGCCAGCAGCTCACCGGGACTAGGGAAGGAGGAGCTGTTTTTT	CASSSPGLGKEELFF
TRBV18	TRBJ2-5	TRBD2	once	TGTGCCAGCTCACCCGGAACGGGAGGACCCGAGACCCAGTACTTC	CASSPGTGGPETQYF
TRBV7-3	TRBJ2-2	.	.	TGTGCCAGCCGACTGGGGCCGGGCGGGGAGCTGTTTTTT	CASRLGPGGELFF
TRBV5-1	TRBJ1-1	.	.	TGCGCCAGCAGCCCGGAACCGGGATACACTGAAGCTTTCTTT	CASSPEPGYTEAFF
TRBV6-1	TRBJ1-2	.	.	TGTGCCAGCAGTGAGAAGCGCAACTATGGCTACACCTTC	CASSEKRNYGYTF
TRBV2	TRBJ2-7	.	.	TGTGCCAGCAGTGAAGTCTACGACAGCTCCTACGAGCAGTACTTC	CASSEVYDSSYEQYF
TRBV5-6	TRBJ2-6	TRBD1	.	TGTGCCAGCAGCTTGCGGGGGACAGGCTCTGGGGCCAACGTCCTGACTTTC	CASSLRGTGSGANVLTF
TRBV6-1	TRBJ2-7	.	.	TGTGCCAGCAGCTATGACAGAACTGATGGGGAGCAGTACTTC	CASSYDRTDGEQYF
TRBV7-3	TRBJ1-1	.	.	TGTGCCAGCAGCTCGACGGGTGCGGGGGTCACTGAAGCTTTCTTT	CASSSTGAGVTEAFF
TRBV19	TRBJ2-3	.	.	TGTGCCAGTAGTATAGCAGGGACAGATACGCAGTATTTT	CASSIAGTDTQYF
TRBV7-2	TRBJ1-1	.	.	TGTGCCAGCAGCTCAAACAGGGTTGCCACTGAAGCTTTCTTT	CASSSNRVATEAFF
TRBV11-2	TRBJ2-3	.	.	TGTGCCAGCAGCCGAGCCGGGTTCTCGGGAGCAGATACGCAGTATTTT	CASSRAGFSGADTQYF
TRBV10-1	TRBJ2-3	TRBD2	.	TGCGCCAGCAGTGAGGCTAGCGGGACGCCAGATACGCAGTATTTT	CASSEASGTPDTQYF
TRBV30	TRBJ1-5	.	once	TGTGCCTGGAGTGGCTATAGCCGCAATCAGCCCCAGCATTTT	CAWSGYSRNQPQHF
TRBV7-2	TRBJ1-5	TRBD1	.	TGTGCCAGCAGCCCTGACAGGGGTGAGGTATGGAGCAATCAGCCCCAGCATTTT	CASSPDRGEVWSNQPQHF
TRBV7-6	TRBJ2-7	TRBD2	.	TGTGCCAGCAGTTCCGGGACTAGCGGGATCTACGAGCAGTACTTC	CASSSGTSGIYEQYF
TRBV6-5	TRBJ2-7	.	.	TGTGCCAGCAGTTACTCCGGACTTGGGGAAACCTACGAGCAGTACTTC	CASSYSGLGETYEQYF
TRBV29-1	TRBJ2-3	.	.	TGCAGCGTTGAAGTTGGGCCTCGTTTAGATACGCAGTATTTT	CSVEVGPRLDTQYF
TRBV2	TRBJ1-2	TRBD1	.	TGTGCCAGCTCGAACAGGGGCACCAACTATGGCTACACCTTC	CASSNRGTNYGYTF
TRBV29-1	TRBJ1-2	.	once	TGCAGCGTTCAGGTGACAGGCCATGGCTACACCTTC	CSVQVTGHGYTF
TRBV9	TRBJ1-1	.	.	TGTGCCAGCAGCTCTCTTAACACGGGGAACACTGAAGCTTTCTTT	CASSSLNTGNTEAFF
TRBV13	TRBJ1-2	TRBD1	.	TGTGCCAGCAGCTGGACAGGGGGCTCTCGTGGCTACACCTTC	CASSWTGGSRGYTF
TRBV6-6	TRBJ2-7	TRBD1	few	TGTGCCAGCAGTAGCGGGACAGGGAACGAGCAGTACTTC	CASSSGTGNEQYF
TRBV6-1	TRBJ2-5	.	.	TGTGCCAGCAGTGAAGTTGGGAGTAGGGTTCCTTGGACCCAGTACTTC	CASSEVGSRVPWTQYF
TRBV25-1	TRBJ1-2	TRBD1	.	TGTGCCAGCAGTGGAAATGACAGGGATGGCTACACCTTC	CASSGNDRDGYTF
TRBV5-1	TRBJ2-7	.	.	TGCGCCAGCAGCATCACCCGGGACTCCTCCTACGAGCAGTACTTC	CASSITRDSSYEQYF
TRBV5-1	TRBJ2-5	TRBD2	once	TGCGCCAGCAGACCTTCCGGGACTAGCGGGAGGACCCACGGCGAGACCCAGTACTTC	CASRPSGTSGRTHGETQYF
TRBV28	TRBJ2-7	TRBD2	.	TGTGCCAGCACCTGGGGACTACCGGGATCCGGCGAGCAGTACTTC	CASTWGLPGSGEQYF
TRBV5-1	TRBJ2-7	TRBD1	.	TGCGCCAGCAGCTTAGGGACAGGGGGCATCTACGAGCAGTACTTC	CASSLGTGGIYEQYF
TRBV27	TRBJ2-1	TRBD1	.	TGTGCCAGCAGTTTATCGGGACAGGTATCCTACAATGAGCAGTTCTTC	CASSLSGQVSYNEQFF